These 8 T cell receptor beta chains were all obtained from the same sample, sequenced in a study of CD8+ T cells in alopecia areata. Reverse transcribed after extraction, RNA yielded cDNA as the sequencing template. TCRdb keeps only in-frame clones here, not all; method: immunoSEQ multiplex PCR. The sample lists around 120,000 clones, roughly 68% occurring once. Sequencing was done on a sample of CD4+ T cells sorted from blood. The receptors were sampled from a human donor in good health.

J is TRBJ2-3 and V is TRBV7-8, with a possible D match to TRBD2 (5 bases). This CDR3 has 15 residues. In germline, CDR1 is SGHVS, CDR2 FQNEAQ. V lost 2 bases to trimming and J lost 2 bases, with 11 bases between them. The CDR3 DNA follows: TGTGCCAGCAGCTTAACCGGGGAGTTCACAGATACGCAGTATTTT. Translating gives CASSLTGEFTDTQYF.

The chain recombines TRBV4-2 with TRBJ2-3; 8 bases are shared with TRBD2. CDR1 and CDR2 (germline): LGHNA, YNFKEQ. The CDR3 runs 15 residues. Trimming at V came to 6 bases and at J to 5 bases, leaving 10 bases not matched to a gene. The CDR3 bases are TGTGCCAGCAGGACCGACGGGGGGGCAGGAGATACGCAGTATTTT. Translated: CASRTDGGAGDTQYF.

The chain links TRBV25-1 to TRBJ1-2; possible D gene TRBD1, 5 bases. This CDR3 spans 15 amino acids. The germline CDR1 and CDR2 sequences are MGHDK and SYGVNS. V was cut by 2 bases and J by 4 bases, with 14 bases left in between. CDR3 residues: CASSETEEGSYGYTF. CDR3 DNA: TGTGCCAGCAGTGAAACAGAGGAGGGGTCCTATGGCTACACCTTC.

This chain connects TRBV7-9 to TRBJ1-1; 8 bases match TRBD1. With V trimmed by 2 bases and J by 6 bases, 8 bases remained unmatched. There are 15 residues in the CDR3. Germline CDR1 and CDR2: SEHNR and FQNEAQ (reference sequence). The CDR3 sequence is CASSLMRTGTAEAFF. In DNA, the CDR3 is TGTGCCAGCAGCTTAATGCGGACAGGGACGGCTGAAGCTTTCTTT.

In its sample, this clone was seen once. This chain joins TRBV6-5 and TRBJ2-7, with D unresolved. Germline-derived CDR1 and CDR2 are MNHEY and SVGAGI. The germline V and J ends were trimmed by 4 bases and 3 bases, with 10 bases remaining between them. The CDR3 runs to 13 residues. CDR3 DNA sequence: TGTGCCAGCAGTTTGTGGCAGCGCTACGAGCAGTACTTC. Amino acids: CASSLWQRYEQYF.

This chain links TRBV19 with TRBJ2-3; D may match TRBD1 or TRBD2 (6 bases each). V was shortened by 1 base and J by 1 base, with 9 bases between the two germline ends. CDR3 length: 15 residues. Germline CDR1 LNHDA, CDR2 SQIVND (reference sequence). In DNA form, the CDR3 reads TGTGCCAGTAGTATAGGGGGGGCCGGCACAGATACGCAGTATTTT. This encodes CASSIGGAGTDTQYF.

The V call is TRBV4-1, the J call TRBJ2-1; tentatively, D is TRBD2 (5 bases). The CDR3 loop spans 17 amino acids. Germline loops: CDR1 MGHRA, CDR2 YSYEKL. The V end was cut by 4 bases, the J end by 4 bases, with 20 bases between. The CDR3, as DNA: TGCGCCAGCAGCCCCCCTGCGGGTAGCGCATCTTACAATGAGCAGTTCTTC. It yields the protein CASSPPAGSASYNEQFF.

The table lists this clone with a few counts. The chain combines TRBV6-5 with TRBJ1-1; no clear D gene. Trimming cost V 2 bases and J 1 base, with 14 bases left between them. This CDR3 comprises 16 residues. Germline V gene data show CDR1 as MNHEY and CDR2 as SVGAGI. CDR3 protein: CASSYKTTGQNTEAFF. CDR3 nucleotide sequence: TGTGCCAGCAGTTACAAAACCACTGGGCAGAACACTGAAGCTTTCTTT.